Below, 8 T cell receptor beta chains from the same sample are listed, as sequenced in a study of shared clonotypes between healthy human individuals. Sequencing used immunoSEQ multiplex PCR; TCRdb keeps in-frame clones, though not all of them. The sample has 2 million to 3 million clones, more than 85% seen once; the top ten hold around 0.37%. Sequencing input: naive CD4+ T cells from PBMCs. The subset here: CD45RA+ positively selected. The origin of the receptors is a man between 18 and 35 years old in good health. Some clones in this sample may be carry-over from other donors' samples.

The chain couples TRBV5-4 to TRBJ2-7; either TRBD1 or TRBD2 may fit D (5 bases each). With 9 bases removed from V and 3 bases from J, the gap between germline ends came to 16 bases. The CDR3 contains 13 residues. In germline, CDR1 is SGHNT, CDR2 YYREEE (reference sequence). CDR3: CATAEGSRYEQYF. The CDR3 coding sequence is TGTGCCACCGCTGAGGGGTCTCGCTACGAGCAGTACTTC.

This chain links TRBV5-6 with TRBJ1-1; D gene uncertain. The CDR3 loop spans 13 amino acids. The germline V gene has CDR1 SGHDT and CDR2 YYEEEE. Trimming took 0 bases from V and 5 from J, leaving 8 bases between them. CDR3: CASSLAVGTEAFF. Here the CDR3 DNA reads TGTGCCAGCAGCTTGGCGGTTGGTACTGAAGCTTTCTTT. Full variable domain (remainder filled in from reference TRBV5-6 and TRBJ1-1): DAGVTQSPTHLIKTRGQQVTLRCSPKSGHDTVSWYQQALGQGPQFIFQYYEEEERQRGNFPDRFSGHQFPNYSSELNVNALLLGDSALYLCASSLAVGTEAFFGQGTRLTVV.

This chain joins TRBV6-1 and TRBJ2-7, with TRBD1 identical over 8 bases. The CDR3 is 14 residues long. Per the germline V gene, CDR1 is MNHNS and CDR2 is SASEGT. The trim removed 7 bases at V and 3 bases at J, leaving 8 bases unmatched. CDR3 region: CASTRGQGDYEQYF. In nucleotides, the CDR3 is TGTGCCAGCACCCGAGGACAGGGAGACTACGAGCAGTACTTC.

The CDR3 DNA sequence: TGTGCCAGCAGCTTTTCCAGTTCGGAGACCCAGTACTTC. It translates to CASSFSSSETQYF. The chain carries TRBV5-4 and TRBJ2-5; no clear D. CDR3 length: 13 amino acids. Between the trimmed V and J ends, which lost 2 bases and 5 bases, there was a span of 10 bases. Germline loops: CDR1 SGHNT, CDR2 YYREEE (reference sequence).

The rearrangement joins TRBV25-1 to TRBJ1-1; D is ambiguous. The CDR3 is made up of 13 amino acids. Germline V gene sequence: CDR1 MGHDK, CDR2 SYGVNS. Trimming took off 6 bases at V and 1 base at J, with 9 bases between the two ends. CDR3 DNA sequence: TGTGCCAGCAGATCCCTCACGAACACTGAAGCTTTCTTT. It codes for CASRSLTNTEAFF.

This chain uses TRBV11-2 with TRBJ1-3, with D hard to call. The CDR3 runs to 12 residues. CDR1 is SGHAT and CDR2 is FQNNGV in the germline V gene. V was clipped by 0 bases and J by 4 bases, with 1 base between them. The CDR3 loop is CASSLEGNTIYF. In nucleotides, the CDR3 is TGTGCCAGCAGCTTAGAAGGAAACACCATATATTTT.

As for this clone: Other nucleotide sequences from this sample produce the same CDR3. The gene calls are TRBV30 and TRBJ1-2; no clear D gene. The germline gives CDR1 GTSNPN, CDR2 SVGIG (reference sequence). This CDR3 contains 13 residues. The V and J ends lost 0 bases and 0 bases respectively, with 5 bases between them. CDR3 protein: CAWSVVANYGYTF. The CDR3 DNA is TGTGCCTGGAGTGTAGTAGCTAACTATGGCTACACCTTC.

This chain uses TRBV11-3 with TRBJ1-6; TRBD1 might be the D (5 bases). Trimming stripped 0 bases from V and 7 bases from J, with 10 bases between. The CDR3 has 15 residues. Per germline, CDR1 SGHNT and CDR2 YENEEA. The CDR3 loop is CASSLDGTGNSPLHF. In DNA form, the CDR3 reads TGTGCCAGCAGCTTAGATGGGACTGGCAATTCACCCCTCCACTTT.